The clone carrying this TCR beta chain was counted a few times. Antigen unknown. After removal of 4 bases from V and 2 bases from J, the junction contained 16 bases not matched to a gene. There are 19 residues in the CDR3. CDR1 is MGHRA and CDR2 is YSYEKL in the germline V gene. TCRdb recomputed calls from the 5' RACE reads with MiXCR, one row per CDR3 protein. The sample yields approximately 300,000 distinct CDR3 sequences, roughly 7% seen once. These data originate in a study of T cells after yellow fever vaccination. Study-wide context: Any fraction with a low cell number was prepared using SMART-Seq v4 Ultra Low Input.

Whole-study results and caveats: Abundant clonotypes (contaminants from the bulk population) could be present in FACS-sorted repertoires. After the booster, over 95% of CD4 and roughly nine tenths of CD8 primary-response clones were re-detected.

The TCR originated in a man aged 18 to 30 who received the YFV17D yellow fever vaccine. This material consisted of PBMCs, taken around 45 days after the first yellow fever vaccination. This chain uses TRBV4-1 with TRBJ2-2; 7 bases are shared with TRBD1. DNA for the CDR3: TGCGCCAGCAGCCCGAAGGGACAGAGGATGGTCCAAAACACCGGGGAGCTGTTTTTT. Amino acids: CASSPKGQRMVQNTGELFF.